One sample yielded the 6 T cell receptor beta chains listed below, sequenced in a study of T cells after yellow fever vaccination. MiXCR, run by TCRdb on the 5' RACE reads, gives a single entry per CDR3 protein. The sample holds about 320,000 distinct CDR3 sequences; about 10% are singletons and the top ten take about 3%. This sample comprised CD4+ T cells sorted from PBMCs, obtained 45 days after the yellow fever booster vaccination. The receptors derive from a man aged 18 to 29 who received the YFV17D yellow fever vaccine.

This clonotype was seen only a few times. This chain links TRBV18 with TRBJ2-3; 7 nucleotides match TRBD2. Germline loops: CDR1 KGHSH, CDR2 LQKENI. J gave up 0 bases and V 3 bases, and 3 bases lay outside the gene matches. The CDR3 extends over 15 amino acids. CDR3 in DNA: TGTGCCAGCTCACCTCGTAGCGGGAGCACAGATACGCAGTATTTT. It encodes CASSPRSGSTDTQYF.

This clonotype has just a few counts. The chain carries TRBV5-1 and TRBJ2-3; D is tentatively TRBD1 or TRBD2 (5 bases each). Trimming shortened V by 0 bases and J by 7 bases, and 15 bases separated the two germline ends. The CDR3 is 15 residues long. The germline gives CDR1 SGHRS, CDR2 YFSETQ. This chain's CDR3 is CASSLEKGPRNTQYF. CDR3 DNA sequence: TGCGCCAGCAGCTTGGAAAAGGGACCGAGGAATACGCAGTATTTT.

This clonotype came up many times. The V and J genes are TRBV7-2 and TRBJ1-4; D unclear. CDR1 and CDR2 (germline): SGHTA, FQGNSA. Trimming took 5 bases from V and 5 from J, leaving 9 bases between them. The CDR3 spans 13 residues. The CDR3 loop is CASSRAINEKLFF. The CDR3 DNA reads as TGTGCCAGCAGCAGGGCTATCAATGAAAAACTGTTTTTT.

The J gene is TRBJ2-5, the V gene TRBV5-1; TRBD2 matches 8 bases. J lost 3 bases, V lost 8 bases, and 9 bases had no gene match. The CDR3 extends over 14 amino acids. CDR1 SGHRS and CDR2 YFSETQ come from the germline V gene. CDR3 in DNA: TGCGCCAGTACATCAACTAGCGGCAAAGAGACCCAGTACTTC. Amino acid sequence: CASTSTSGKETQYF.

There are a few counts of this clonotype. V usage is TRBV20-1 and J usage is TRBJ1-5; 7 bases match TRBD1. V was clipped by 1 base and J by 6 bases; unmatched bases: 3. Germline V gene data show CDR1 as DFQATT and CDR2 as SNEGSKA (reference sequence). This CDR3 region has 13 residues. The CDR3 protein is CSARVAGGQPQHF. In DNA form, the CDR3 reads TGCAGTGCTAGAGTAGCAGGGGGTCAGCCCCAGCATTTT.

The chain employs TRBV12-3 or TRBV12-4 and TRBJ1-2, with D tentatively TRBD1 (6 bases). Trimming stripped 5 bases from V and 4 bases from J, with 11 bases between. The CDR3 totals 13 residues. The CDR3 is CASSEQGSYGYTF. The CDR3 coding sequence is TGTGCCAGCAGTGAACAGGGAAGCTATGGCTACACCTTC.